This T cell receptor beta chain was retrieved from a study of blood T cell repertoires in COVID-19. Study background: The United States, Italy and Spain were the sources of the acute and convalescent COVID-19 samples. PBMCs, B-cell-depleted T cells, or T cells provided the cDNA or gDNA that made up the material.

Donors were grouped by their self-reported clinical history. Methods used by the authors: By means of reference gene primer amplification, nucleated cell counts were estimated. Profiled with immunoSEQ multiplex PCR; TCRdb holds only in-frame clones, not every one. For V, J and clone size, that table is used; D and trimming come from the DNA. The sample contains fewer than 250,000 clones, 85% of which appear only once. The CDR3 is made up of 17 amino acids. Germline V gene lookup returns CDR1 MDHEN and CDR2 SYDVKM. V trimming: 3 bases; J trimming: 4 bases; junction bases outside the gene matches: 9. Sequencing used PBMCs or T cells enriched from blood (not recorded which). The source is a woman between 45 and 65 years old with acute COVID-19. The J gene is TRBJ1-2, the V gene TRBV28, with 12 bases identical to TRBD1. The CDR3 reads CASSFPGTGGVGYGYTF. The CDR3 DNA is TGTGCCAGCAGTTTCCCCGGGACAGGGGGCGTTGGCTATGGCTACACCTTC.